The 30 T cell receptor beta chains below were found in one sample sequenced in a study of T cell responses to AZD1222 COVID-19 vaccine. Using immunoSEQ multiplex PCR, the repertoire was profiled, and TCRdb retains in-frame clones only, with some absent. There are more than 150,000 clones in the sample; roughly 91% occur only once, and about 2.1% lies in the top ten. This specimen was peripheral blood, taken 28 days after the second AZD1222 dose. The receptors stem from an adult who received the AZD1222 COVID-19 vaccine.

This clone was detected only once. The chain is built from TRBV27 and TRBJ1-2, with 8 bases lining up with TRBD1. The trim removed 4 bases at V and 3 bases at J, leaving 7 bases unmatched. The germline V gene has CDR1 MNHEY and CDR2 SMNVEV (reference sequence). CDR3 length equals 15 residues. CDR3 loop: CASSSSHRGYYGYTF. The DNA for the CDR3 is TGTGCCAGCAGTTCTTCTCACAGGGGGTACTATGGCTACACCTTC.

The J gene is TRBJ2-2, the V gene TRBV19, with 7 bases that match TRBD1. The CDR3 contains 14 residues. Per germline, CDR1 LNHDA and CDR2 SQIVND (reference sequence). V lost 9 bases, J lost 4 bases, and 8 bases stayed unmatched. In DNA, the CDR3 is TGTGCCAGCGCGAACAGGGGTGGCACCGGGGAGCTGTTTTTT. Protein product: CASANRGGTGELFF.

The rearrangement links TRBV10-3 to TRBJ2-5; tentatively, D is TRBD2 (6 bases). Between the trimmed V and J ends, which lost 6 bases and 4 bases, there was a span of 12 bases. Germline lookup yields CDR1 ENHRY and CDR2 SYGVKD. The CDR3 runs 13 residues. DNA of the CDR3: TGTGCCATCAGCAGCCCCGGGGGAGAGACCCAGTACTTC. It encodes CAISSPGGETQYF.

J is TRBJ1-3 and V is TRBV11-2, with D possibly TRBD1 on 5 matching bases. V dropped 4 bases and J dropped 0 bases, with 13 bases sitting between them. Germline CDR1 and CDR2: SGHAT and FQNNGV. This CDR3 is built from 16 residues. CDR3 region: CASSSAWGSSGNTIYF. The CDR3 DNA sequence: TGTGCCAGCAGCTCAGCTTGGGGGAGCTCTGGAAACACCATATATTTT.

The J gene is TRBJ2-7, the V gene TRBV29-1; D perhaps matches TRBD1 (8 bases). Trimming cost V 7 bases and J 7 bases, with 20 bases left between them. The germline V gene has CDR1 SQVTM and CDR2 ANQGSEA. The CDR3 has 13 amino acids. For the CDR3, the DNA is TGCAGCGGGATGACAGGGGACTACGAAGAGCAGTACTTC. Its translation is CSGMTGDYEEQYF.

This clone was observed a single time. The rearrangement links TRBV3-1 (or the pseudogene TRBV3-2) to TRBJ2-1, with 8 bases identical to TRBD2. V gave up 4 bases and J gave up 7 bases; unmatched junction bases: 12. Per germline, CDR1 LGHDT and CDR2 YNNKEL (reference sequence). The CDR3 runs to 16 residues. The CDR3 loop reads CASSPSRERGSNEQFF. The CDR3, as DNA: TGTGCCAGCAGCCCCTCCCGCGAGCGGGGGAGTAATGAGCAGTTCTTC.

The chain couples TRBV28 to TRBJ1-2, with D unresolved. Germline-derived CDR1 and CDR2 are MDHEN and SYDVKM. The CDR3 has 13 residues. The V end lost 6 bases, the J end lost 1 base, and 9 bases lay between the germline ends. This chain's CDR3 is CASSLDFNYGYTF. The DNA of the CDR3 is TGTGCCAGCAGCTTGGATTTTAACTATGGCTACACCTTC.

The V gene is TRBV3-1 (or the pseudogene TRBV3-2), the J gene TRBJ2-7, with D unresolved. CDR3 length: 16 amino acids. Germline CDR1 LGHDT, CDR2 YNNKEL (reference sequence). Trimming took 1 base from V and 0 from J, leaving 13 bases between them. The CDR3 is CASSQGMTVSSYEQYF. The CDR3 region has the DNA TGTGCCAGCAGCCAAGGAATGACTGTCAGCTCCTACGAGCAGTACTTC.

This rearrangement joins TRBV2 to TRBJ2-5; D uncertain. In germline, CDR1 is SNHLY, CDR2 FYNNEI. V was pared by 6 bases and J by 2 bases, with 1 base between. The CDR3 runs 10 residues. The DNA for the CDR3 is TGTGCCAGCAGACAAGAGACCCAGTACTTC. Protein product: CASRQETQYF.

The chain uses TRBV2 and TRBJ2-1; the D is unclear. CDR3 size: 11 residues. Per the germline V gene, CDR1 is SNHLY and CDR2 is FYNNEI. Trimming removed 7 bases from V and 9 bases from J, with 10 bases in between. CDR3 DNA: TGTGCCAGCATGGGAAAGATTGAGCAGTTCTTC. Translated, it gives CASMGKIEQFF.

The gene calls are TRBV7-6 and TRBJ2-7, with 15 bases fitting TRBD2. Germline lookup yields CDR1 SGHVS and CDR2 FNYEAQ. V lost 5 bases, J lost 4 bases, and 9 bases stayed unmatched. The CDR3 runs to 17 residues. Here the CDR3 reads CASSRSPGTSGRYEQYF. The DNA for the CDR3 is TGTGCCAGCAGCCGATCTCCCGGGACTAGCGGGAGGTACGAGCAGTACTTC.

The chain has TRBV11-1 and TRBJ2-3; TRBD2 aligns across 8 bases. V lost 1 base and J lost 2; bases outside the gene matches: 5. This CDR3 region has 16 residues. Germline V CDR1 and CDR2: SGHAT, FQDESV (reference sequence). CDR3 protein: CASSLGSSGATDTQYF. The CDR3 DNA is TGTGCCAGCAGCTTAGGTAGTAGCGGGGCCACAGATACGCAGTATTTT. Complete variable domain (other parts from reference TRBV11-1 and TRBJ2-3): EAEVAQSPRYKITEKSQAVAFWCDPISGHATLYWYRQILGQGPELLVQFQDESVVDDSQLPKDRFSAERLKGVDSTLKIQPAELGDSAMYLCASSLGSSGATDTQYFGPGTRLTVL.

This clone was found once. V is TRBV3-1 (or the pseudogene TRBV3-2) and J is TRBJ1-1, with TRBD1 as a possible D gene (5 bases). Between the trimmed V and J ends, which lost 11 bases and 2 bases, there was a span of 15 bases. This CDR3 contains 13 residues. Looked up from germline, CDR1 is LGHDT and CDR2 is YNNKEL (reference sequence). This CDR3 reads CAGQEGDNTEAFF. CDR3 DNA sequence: TGTGCCGGTCAGGAAGGGGACAACACTGAAGCTTTCTTT.

The V call is TRBV6-2 or TRBV6-3, the J call TRBJ1-2; possible D gene TRBD1, 5 bases. CDR1 is MNHEY and CDR2 is SVGEGT in the germline V gene. The germline V and J ends were trimmed by 4 bases and 6 bases, with 15 bases remaining between them. CDR3 length: 14 amino acids. CDR3 DNA sequence: TGTGCCAGCAGTTTTTTGGGACCGCTGGATGGCTACACCTTC. Translation: CASSFLGPLDGYTF.

A note on this clone: Other DNA sequences in this specimen translate into the identical CDR3. The chain links TRBV18 to TRBJ2-3, with TRBD2 matching over 10 bases. This CDR3 has 15 amino acids. The ends lost 2 bases at V and 1 base at J; junction bases unmatched: 0. Germline CDR1 and CDR2: KGHSH and LQKENI. This CDR3 reads CASSPGLAGTDTQYF. The CDR3 DNA is TGTGCCAGCTCACCAGGACTAGCGGGCACAGATACGCAGTATTTT. The variable domain in full, completed from reference TRBV18 and TRBJ2-3, reads NAGVMQNPRHLVRRRGQEARLRCSPMKGHSHVYWYRQLPEEGLKFMVYLQKENIIDESGMPKERFSAEFPKEGPSILRIQQVVRGDSAAYFCASSPGLAGTDTQYFGPGTRLTVL.

This chain's CDR3 is CASGSGLAGYSNEQFF. The CDR3 DNA reads as TGTGCTAGTGGTTCCGGACTAGCGGGTTACTCCAATGAGCAGTTCTTC. The chain has TRBV12-5 and TRBJ2-1, with 11 bases matching TRBD2. Germline CDR1 and CDR2: LGHNT and FRNRAP. Germline trimming cut 4 bases from V and 6 bases from J; bases unmatched to any gene: 8. The CDR3 has 16 amino acids. The entire variable domain, with the rest obtained from reference TRBV12-5 and TRBJ2-1, is as follows: DARVTQTPRHKVTEMGQEVTMRCQPILGHNTVFWYRQTMMQGLELLAYFRNRAPLDDSGMPKDRFSAEMPDATLATLKIQPSEPRDSAVYFCASGSGLAGYSNEQFFGPGTRLTVL.

The chain uses TRBV9 and TRBJ2-3; 9 nucleotides line up with TRBD2. Germline loops: CDR1 SGDLS, CDR2 YYNGEE. Trimming removed 0 bases from V and 5 bases from J; junction bases left unmatched: 7. The length of the CDR3 is 16 residues. CDR3 nucleotides: TGTGCCAGCAGCGTAGGGGTAGCGGGAGTTGGAGATACGCAGTATTTT. It translates to CASSVGVAGVGDTQYF.

A single count supports this clone. The J gene is TRBJ2-2, the V gene TRBV12-2; TRBD1, the table's D call, lacks a check against the DNA. TRBV12-2 is given as a pseudogene. This CDR3 has 12 residues. The CDR3 DNA sequence: TGTGCAAGTCCCCAGGTGGGCGGGGAGCTGTTTTTT. Translating gives CASPQVGGELFF.

This clone was seen just once. Here the CDR3 DNA reads TGTGCCAGCAGCCCGCAGGGGGCAGGTTATACTGAAGCTTTCTTT. Its protein product is CASSPQGAGYTEAFF. This chain links TRBV4-2 with TRBJ1-1; 8 nucleotides line up with TRBD1. This CDR3 spans 15 amino acids. Germline assignment: CDR1 LGHNA and CDR2 YNFKEQ. V lost 4 bases to trimming and J lost 5 bases; unmatched junction nucleotides: 9.

The chain links TRBV9 to TRBJ2-7; D gene uncertain. The germline V gene has CDR1 SGDLS and CDR2 YYNGEE. CDR3 length: 15 residues. V lost 3 bases, J lost 2 bases, and 15 bases lay in between. The CDR3 sequence: CASSASFGRTYEQYF. The CDR3, as DNA: TGTGCCAGCAGCGCCTCGTTTGGCAGAACCTACGAGCAGTACTTC.

The chain links TRBV30 to TRBJ1-1; 7 nucleotides match TRBD1. This CDR3 is built from 13 residues. V lost 1 base, J lost 4 bases, and 3 bases stayed unmatched. Looked up from germline, CDR1 is GTSNPN and CDR2 is SVGIG (reference sequence). This CDR3 is CAWSDDRATEAFF. The CDR3 DNA is TGTGCCTGGAGTGACGACAGGGCCACTGAAGCTTTCTTT.

V usage is TRBV12-3 or TRBV12-4 and J usage is TRBJ1-1; D gene ambiguous. CDR3 length equals 13 residues. Trimming left V 3 bases short and J 4 bases short, with 9 bases between. CDR3 in DNA: TGTGCCAGCAGTTTGGCATCCGGCACTGAAGCTTTCTTT. Residues: CASSLASGTEAFF.

This chain uses TRBV28 with TRBJ1-2; 10 bases fit TRBD1. The CDR3 consists of 18 residues. With 5 bases clipped from V and 8 bases from J, the junction kept 20 bases outside the gene matches. Germline V gene lookup returns CDR1 MDHEN and CDR2 SYDVKM. This CDR3 reads CASSLYRYRDRGVKGYTF. The DNA for the CDR3 is TGTGCCAGCAGTCTATATCGCTACCGGGACAGGGGAGTAAAAGGCTACACCTTC.

The rearrangement links TRBV25-1 to TRBJ1-2; unclear D gene. The V end lost 4 bases, the J end lost 8 bases, and 20 bases lay between the germline ends. CDR1 is MGHDK and CDR2 is SYGVNS in the germline V gene. The CDR3 has 15 amino acids. The CDR3 is CASSAATAGNWGYTF. DNA for the CDR3: TGTGCCAGCAGTGCCGCGACCGCTGGGAACTGGGGCTACACCTTC.

Concerning this clone itself: Other DNA sequences in this specimen translate into the identical CDR3. V and J are TRBV5-5 and TRBJ2-3, with unresolved D. Germline V gene data show CDR1 as SGHKS and CDR2 as YYEKEE (reference sequence). The CDR3 is made up of 13 amino acids. Trimming left V 2 bases short and J 2 bases short, with 6 bases between. In DNA, the CDR3 is TGTGCCAGCAGCTTTAGGGACACAGATACGCAGTATTTT. Residues: CASSFRDTDTQYF. Filled out from reference TRBV5-5 and TRBJ2-3, the complete variable domain reads DAGVTQSPTHLIKTRGQQVTLRCSPISGHKSVSWYQQVLGQGPQFIFQYYEKEERGRGNFPDRFSARQFPNYSSELNVNALLLGDSALYLCASSFRDTDTQYFGPGTRLTVL.

This chain uses TRBV3-1 (or the pseudogene TRBV3-2) with TRBJ2-5; a possible D gene is TRBD1 (5 bases). Looked up from germline, CDR1 is LGHDT and CDR2 is YNNKEL (reference sequence). Between the trimmed V and J ends, which lost 8 bases and 4 bases, there was a span of 8 bases. CDR3 length: 11 amino acids. This CDR3 reads CASGRVETQYF. The CDR3 nucleotides are TGTGCCAGCGGCAGGGTAGAGACCCAGTACTTC.

The chain recombines TRBV12-1 with TRBJ2-3; TRBD2 is the table's D call, not checked against the DNA. TRBV12-1 is a documented pseudogene. CDR3 size: 17 residues. The CDR3 is CASSLRLAGGPGDTQYF. CDR3 nucleotides: TGTGCCAGCAGCCTCAGACTAGCGGGAGGGCCGGGAGATACGCAGTATTTT.

V is TRBV7-2 and J is TRBJ1-3; D is undetermined. Germline V lookup: CDR1 SGHTA, CDR2 FQGNSA. This CDR3 contains 13 residues. Trimming removed 1 base from V and 5 bases from J, with 6 bases in between. As DNA, the CDR3 is TGTGCCAGCAGCTTAGGGGGAAGAAACACCATATATTTT. Residues: CASSLGGRNTIYF.

In DNA, the CDR3 is TGTGCCTGGAGTCTATCGAGCACAGATACGCAGTATTTT. Translating it yields CAWSLSSTDTQYF. The chain uses TRBV30 and TRBJ2-3; D not resolved. Germline-derived CDR1 and CDR2 are GTSNPN and SVGIG (reference sequence). The CDR3 is 13 amino acids. Trimming cost V 2 bases and J 0 bases, with 6 bases left between them.

This clone occurred a few times. The rearrangement joins TRBV25-1 to TRBJ2-2, with TRBD2 matching 7 bases. This CDR3 comprises 17 residues. J lost 2 bases, V lost 4 bases, and 10 bases had no gene match. Germline CDR1 reads MGHDK; CDR2 reads SYGVNS. CDR3 nucleotide sequence: TGTGCCAGCAGTGCCTCCCGGGACTACCTTAACACCGGGGAGCTGTTTTTT. Protein: CASSASRDYLNTGELFF.